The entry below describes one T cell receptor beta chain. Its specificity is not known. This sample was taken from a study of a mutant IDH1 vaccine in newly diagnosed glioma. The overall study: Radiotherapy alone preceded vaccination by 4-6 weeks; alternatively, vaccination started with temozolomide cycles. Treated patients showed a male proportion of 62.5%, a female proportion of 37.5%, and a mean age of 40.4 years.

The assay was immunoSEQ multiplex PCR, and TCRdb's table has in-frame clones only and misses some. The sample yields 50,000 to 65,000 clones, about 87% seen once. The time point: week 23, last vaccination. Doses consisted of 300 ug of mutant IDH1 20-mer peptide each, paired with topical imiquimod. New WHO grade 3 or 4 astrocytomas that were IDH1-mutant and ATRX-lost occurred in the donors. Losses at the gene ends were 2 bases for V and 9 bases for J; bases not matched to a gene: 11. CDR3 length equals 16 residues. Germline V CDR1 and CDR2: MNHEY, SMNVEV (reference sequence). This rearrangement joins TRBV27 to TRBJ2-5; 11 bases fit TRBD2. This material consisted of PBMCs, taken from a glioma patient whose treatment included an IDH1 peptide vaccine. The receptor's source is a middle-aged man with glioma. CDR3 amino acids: CASSLIAGGPAAAQYF. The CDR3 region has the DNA TGTGCCAGCAGTTTAATAGCGGGAGGGCCGGCCGCGGCCCAGTACTTC.